The 25 T cell receptor beta chains given below trace back to one sample, sequenced in a study of long-term antiretroviral therapy in people with HIV. Version v3.0 of the immunoSEQ assay was performed at survey level. The method was immunoSEQ multiplex PCR; TCRdb's version includes in-frame clones alone and lacks a portion of them. The sample lists some 15,000 clones; 78% were seen once. The sample consisted of unsorted PBMCs, taken more than 3.1 years after starting antiretroviral therapy. The receptors were gathered from a woman in her 40s with HIV.

The sample holds one count of this clone. This rearrangement joins TRBV6-1 to TRBJ2-1; D unresolved. CDR3 size: 11 residues. Looked up from germline, CDR1 is MNHNS and CDR2 is SASEGT. Trimming pared 5 bases from V and 4 bases from J, leaving 3 bases between. DNA of the CDR3: TGTGCCAGCAGTCGTTACAATGAGCAGTTCTTC. As protein: CASSRYNEQFF.

This clone has a single count. V is TRBV10-3 and J is TRBJ2-3; 11 bases line up with TRBD2. There are 16 residues in the CDR3. The V gene end was trimmed by 2 bases and the J gene end by 5 bases; junction bases not matched to a gene: 6. Per the germline V gene, CDR1 is ENHRY and CDR2 is SYGVKD. CDR3 nucleotides: TGTGCCATCAGTGAGGCGCAAACTAGCGGGGGAGATACGCAGTATTTT. It specifies CAISEAQTSGGDTQYF.

The sample holds a few counts of this clone. The chain uses TRBV4-3 and TRBJ2-7; 9 bases match TRBD1. CDR3 length: 16 amino acids. Trimming at V came to 4 bases and at J to 3 bases, leaving 10 bases not matched to a gene. CDR1 is LGHNA, CDR2 YSLEER, per germline. The CDR3 DNA reads as TGCGCCAGCAGCCGAGGCGCCGGGACAGGGAACTACGAGCAGTACTTC. Translated: CASSRGAGTGNYEQYF.

In this sample, this clone turned up a few times. The chain joins TRBV29-1 to TRBJ1-1; D may be TRBD1 (5 bases). V was clipped by 3 bases and J by 6 bases, with 17 bases between them. The V gene's germline CDR1 is SQVTM and CDR2 ANQGSEA. The CDR3 contains 14 residues. The CDR3 loop reads CSVEKRQTRAEAFF. CDR3 nucleotide sequence: TGCAGCGTTGAGAAGAGACAGACGCGCGCTGAAGCTTTCTTT.

The rearrangement links TRBV11-2 to TRBJ1-1; the D is unclear. Germline CDR1 SGHAT, CDR2 FQNNGV. V was shortened by 11 bases and J by 1 base, with 11 bases between the two germline ends. The CDR3 spans 12 residues. The CDR3 loop reads CASSWGNTEAFF. The CDR3 DNA reads TGTGCCTCTTCTTGGGGGAACACTGAAGCTTTCTTT.

The rearrangement joins TRBV7-7 to TRBJ2-2, with D perhaps matching TRBD1 (6 bases). V shed 5 bases and J shed 6 bases, with 22 bases lying between them. This CDR3 is built from 17 residues. In germline, CDR1 is SSHAT, CDR2 FNYEAQ (reference sequence). The DNA for the CDR3 is TGTGCCAGCAGCCCGGGAATAACAGGGAGAGGCGCCGGGGAGCTGTTTTTT. Translated, it gives CASSPGITGRGAGELFF.

The CDR3 here is CASSPPGWETQYF. In DNA form, the CDR3 reads TGTGCCAGCTCACCTCCGGGGTGGGAGACCCAGTACTTC. The gene calls are TRBV18 and TRBJ2-5; tentatively, D is TRBD2 (5 bases). V was cut by 3 bases and J by 5 bases, with 10 bases left in between. The CDR3 contains 13 residues. CDR1 and CDR2 (germline): KGHSH, LQKENI.

The V and J genes are TRBV6-5 and TRBJ2-3; D not certain. This CDR3 comprises 16 residues. Trimming pared 4 bases from V and 0 bases from J, leaving 14 bases between. The germline gives CDR1 MNHEY, CDR2 SVGAGI. CDR3 residues: CASSSTGFSSTDTQYF. Here the CDR3 DNA reads TGTGCCAGCAGTTCTACTGGTTTTTCTAGCACAGATACGCAGTATTTT.

V is TRBV5-6 and J is TRBJ1-2; tentatively, D is TRBD1 (5 bases). Trimming stripped 5 bases from V and 7 bases from J, with 18 bases between. CDR3 length: 14 residues. Germline CDR1 is SGHDT and CDR2 is YYEEEE. CDR3 residues: CASRHAGAISGYTF. CDR3 bases: TGTGCCAGCAGGCATGCCGGGGCAATCAGTGGCTACACCTTC.

The V gene is TRBV27, the J gene TRBJ2-2; perhaps TRBD1 as D (5 bases). The V gene lost 5 bases and the J gene lost 4 bases, with 26 bases spanning the gap. The CDR3 contains 19 residues. In germline, CDR1 is MNHEY, CDR2 SMNVEV (reference sequence). CDR3 in amino acids: CASSHPYLSETASTGELFF. The DNA of the CDR3 is TGTGCCAGCAGTCACCCGTATCTGAGCGAGACAGCCTCCACCGGGGAGCTGTTTTTT.

This sequence joins TRBV2 and TRBJ2-7; D might be TRBD1 (5 bases). The CDR3 is 14 residues long. With 4 bases removed from V and 7 bases from J, the gap between germline ends came to 17 bases. Germline CDR1 is SNHLY and CDR2 is FYNNEI. The CDR3 DNA sequence: TGTGCCAGCAGTGCGGATAGGGGTCTGGGAGAGCAGTACTTC. Translating it yields CASSADRGLGEQYF.

CDR3 DNA: TGTGCCAGCAGTTACTCTTGGACAGCCGAAAAACTGTTTTTT. Translated, it gives CASSYSWTAEKLFF. V usage is TRBV6-6 and J usage is TRBJ1-4; perhaps TRBD1 as D (6 bases). With 0 bases removed from V and 8 bases from J, the gap between germline ends came to 10 bases. This CDR3 is built from 14 residues. Looked up from germline, CDR1 is MNHNY and CDR2 is SVGAGI (reference sequence).

The rearrangement uses TRBV5-4 and TRBJ1-6; 7 positions match TRBD1. This CDR3 has 16 amino acids. CDR1 is SGHNT, CDR2 YYREEE, per germline (reference sequence). V lost 4 bases, J lost 5 bases, and 9 bases stayed unmatched. In DNA form, the CDR3 reads TGTGCCAGCAGCGCCAGGGGGGGGCTAAATAATTCACCCCTCCACTTT. Translation gives CASSARGGLNNSPLHF.

Only a few counts were recorded for this clone. The chain employs TRBV10-1 and TRBJ1-1; weak D call: TRBD1 (5 bases). The CDR3 loop spans 13 amino acids. Per germline, CDR1 WNHNN and CDR2 SYGVQD (reference sequence). The ends were cut back, 2 bases at V and 7 bases at J, with 11 bases in the middle. The CDR3 DNA follows: TGCGCCAGCAGTGAGGGGGGAGGTGGTGAAGCTTTCTTT. Translating gives CASSEGGGGEAFF.

This clone has only a few counts. The V and J genes are TRBV5-4 and TRBJ2-3; D may be TRBD1 (5 bases). Trimming shortened V by 0 bases and J by 0 bases, and 14 bases separated the two germline ends. Germline loops: CDR1 SGHNT, CDR2 YYREEE (reference sequence). This CDR3 is built from 17 residues. The CDR3: CASSLEFRGASTDTQYF. CDR3 coding DNA: TGTGCCAGCAGCTTGGAGTTTAGGGGTGCGAGCACAGATACGCAGTATTTT. The complete variable domain, with remaining parts taken from reference TRBV5-4 and TRBJ2-3, reads ETGVTQSPTHLIKTRGQQVTLRCSSQSGHNTVSWYQQALGQGPQFIFQYYREEENGRGNFPPRFSGLQFPNYSSELNVNALELDDSALYLCASSLEFRGASTDTQYFGPGTRLTVL.

The chain uses TRBV18 and TRBJ2-7, with TRBD2 as a possible D gene (5 bases). CDR3 length equals 18 residues. The V end lost 3 bases, the J end lost 0 bases, and 21 bases lay between the germline ends. The germline V gene encodes CDR1 KGHSH and CDR2 LQKENI. The CDR3, as DNA: TGTGCCAGCTCACCGCAAGGCCCGCAGACGGGAAGCTCCTACGAGCAGTACTTC. Protein: CASSPQGPQTGSSYEQYF.

The CDR3 bases are TGTGCCAGCAGCTTGGAAGGGGGACAGATGCCCCAGCATTTT. It specifies CASSLEGGQMPQHF. The gene calls are TRBV5-5 and TRBJ1-5; 7 bases map to TRBD1. Germline CDR1 SGHKS, CDR2 YYEKEE (reference sequence). The length of the CDR3 is 14 residues. V was clipped by 0 bases and J by 9 bases; unmatched bases: 6.

This clone was seen only a few times. The chain links TRBV18 to TRBJ2-3; 14 positions match TRBD2. The V and J ends lost 3 bases and 0 bases, in that order; junction bases with no gene match: 5. The CDR3 sequence is 18 residues long. Per the germline V gene, CDR1 is KGHSH and CDR2 is LQKENI. The CDR3 spells CASSPTSGGAGSTDTQYF. Written as DNA, the CDR3 is TGTGCCAGCTCACCGACTAGCGGGGGGGCCGGAAGCACAGATACGCAGTATTTT.

V gene TRBV12-5 combines with J gene TRBJ1-1, with D possibly TRBD1 on 5 matching bases. Germline CDR1 reads LGHNT; CDR2 reads FRNRAP. The V end lost 3 bases, the J end lost 4 bases, and 9 bases lay between the germline ends. The CDR3 covers 13 residues. CDR3 nucleotides: TGTGCTAGTGGTTTTGACGGGGGCACTGAAGCTTTCTTT. Amino acid sequence: CASGFDGGTEAFF.

This chain joins TRBV5-5 and TRBJ2-1, with D possibly being TRBD1 (5 bases). V was shortened by 4 bases and J by 0 bases, with 11 bases between the two germline ends. There are 15 residues in the CDR3. Germline CDR1 SGHKS, CDR2 YYEKEE (reference sequence). The CDR3 sequence is CASSLRDSSYNEQFF. CDR3 DNA: TGTGCCAGCAGCCTCAGGGATAGCTCCTACAATGAGCAGTTCTTC.

This clone was seen only a few times. This chain uses TRBV5-6 with TRBJ1-3, with D unclear. The V gene lost 2 bases and the J gene lost 2 bases, with 5 bases spanning the gap. Germline V gene lookup returns CDR1 SGHDT and CDR2 YYEEEE. This CDR3 spans 13 amino acids. CDR3 residues: CASSFGAGNTIYF. The CDR3 bases are TGTGCCAGCAGCTTTGGTGCTGGAAACACCATATATTTT.

The chain employs TRBV5-4 and TRBJ2-1, with TRBD1 as a possible D gene (6 bases). CDR1 and CDR2 from the germline V gene are SGHNT and YYREEE (reference sequence). The length of the CDR3 is 17 residues. Trimming took off 4 bases at V and 5 bases at J, with 22 bases between the two ends. The CDR3 protein is CASSGGPLPTGNNEQFF. In DNA, the CDR3 is TGTGCCAGCAGCGGTGGTCCGTTACCCACAGGGAACAATGAGCAGTTCTTC.

This chain uses TRBV7-9 with TRBJ2-3; D is unresolved. The germline V and J ends were trimmed by 1 base and 2 bases, with 10 bases remaining between them. This CDR3 has 15 residues. Germline CDR1 reads SEHNR; CDR2 reads FQNEAQ (reference sequence). The CDR3 nucleotides read TGTGCCAGCAGCTTAGGACTCATAAACACAGATACGCAGTATTTT. Its protein product is CASSLGLINTDTQYF.

The chain joins TRBV7-2 to TRBJ1-4, with D unclear. V shed 2 bases and J shed 0 bases, with 16 bases lying between them. Looked up from germline, CDR1 is SGHTA and CDR2 is FQGNSA. The CDR3 spans 18 residues. This chain's CDR3 is CASSLRSPDQATNEKLFF. The CDR3 DNA sequence: TGTGCCAGCAGCTTAAGATCTCCGGACCAGGCAACTAATGAAAAACTGTTTTTT.

This sequence joins TRBV10-3 and TRBJ2-1; D is ambiguous. The CDR3 totals 12 residues. The germline CDR1 and CDR2 sequences are ENHRY and SYGVKD. Between the trimmed V and J ends, which lost 2 bases and 10 bases, there was a span of 9 bases. In nucleotides, the CDR3 is TGTGCCATCAGTGAGGAACAAGGGGAGCAGTTCTTC. It codes for CAISEEQGEQFF.